One sample yielded the 26 T cell receptor beta chains listed below, sequenced in a study of T cell repertoires in cytomegalovirus infection (dated 2019 in TCRdb). The instrument was an Illumina HiSeq 1500. TCRdb ran its own pipeline on the public reads, namely fastp trimming at Q25 and MiXCR clone calling, and kept in-frame beta chains. Duplicate CDR3 protein sequences are folded into a single record with the most common DNA and genes. The sample data list about 740,000 distinct CDR3 sequences, and under 40% of these were observed just once. Around 2.6% of the sample belongs to the ten largest clones. The sample was PBMCs. These TCRs come from a human donor in good health (CMV status not recorded). Some clones in this sample may be carry-over from other donors' samples.

There are a few counts of this clonotype. The CDR3 is CASSLWQPLGANVLTF. CDR3 nucleotide sequence: TGTGCCAGCAGTTTATGGCAGCCTCTTGGGGCCAACGTCCTGACTTTC. The rearrangement joins TRBV27 to TRBJ2-6; D is undetermined. The CDR3 extends over 16 amino acids. Between the trimmed V and J ends, which lost 1 base and 3 bases, there was a span of 10 bases. Germline CDR1 and CDR2: MNHEY and SMNVEV (reference sequence).

This chain uses TRBV28 with TRBJ1-5; D remains unclear. The CDR3 has 14 amino acids. Looked up from germline, CDR1 is MDHEN and CDR2 is SYDVKM. Deletions cut 8 bases from V and 0 bases from J, with 11 bases between. The CDR3: CASRGFNSNQPQHF. In DNA form, the CDR3 reads TGTGCCAGCCGGGGATTTAATAGCAATCAGCCCCAGCATTTT.

CDR3 DNA sequence: TGCGCCAGCAGCCAACCAGGTAATGAGCAGTTCTTC. This codes for CASSQPGNEQFF. The chain links TRBV4-1 to TRBJ2-1; no clear D gene. V lost 2 bases and J lost 7, with 6 bases in between. Germline-derived CDR1 and CDR2 are MGHRA and YSYEKL. The CDR3 sequence is 12 residues long.

This rearrangement joins TRBV27 to TRBJ1-5, with D possibly matching TRBD1 (5 bases). The length of the CDR3 is 13 residues. Trimming left V 1 base short and J 8 bases short, with 9 bases between. Germline V gene lookup returns CDR1 MNHEY and CDR2 SMNVEV (reference sequence). The CDR3 region is CASSLWGIEPQHF. CDR3 coding DNA: TGTGCCAGCAGTTTATGGGGGATTGAGCCCCAGCATTTT.

The rearrangement uses TRBV7-9 and TRBJ2-1, with TRBD1 identical over 7 bases. This CDR3 region has 15 residues. CDR1 is SEHNR, CDR2 FQNEAQ, per germline (reference sequence). V dropped 5 bases and J dropped 5; count of bases not matched to a gene: 9. CDR3 in amino acids: CASSIRQGTHNEQFF. CDR3 coding DNA: TGTGCCAGCAGCATCAGACAGGGCACCCACAATGAGCAGTTCTTC.

This sequence joins TRBV28 and TRBJ1-3; tentatively, D is TRBD1 (6 bases). CDR3 length: 14 amino acids. V gave up 6 bases and J gave up 5 bases, with 14 bases separating them. Germline V gene data show CDR1 as MDHEN and CDR2 as SYDVKM. In DNA form, the CDR3 reads TGTGCCAGCAGAAGGACAGCCCTCAGAAACACCATATATTTT. This gives the protein CASRRTALRNTIYF.

This clonotype was detected many times. The rearrangement links TRBV7-2 to TRBJ1-4, with 9 positions matching TRBD1. The ends lost 4 bases at V and 7 bases at J; junction bases unmatched: 16. Looked up from germline, CDR1 is SGHTA and CDR2 is FQGNSA. CDR3 length: 18 residues. Written as DNA, the CDR3 is TGTGCCAGCAGCTCGCATCTCCGGGACAGGGTCCGGTCTGAAAAACTGTTTTTT. It translates to CASSSHLRDRVRSEKLFF. The full variable domain, rest sourced from reference TRBV7-2 and TRBJ1-4, is GAGVSQSPSNKVTEKGKDVELRCDPISGHTALYWYRQSLGQGLEFLIYFQGNSAPDKSGLPSDRFSAERTGGSVSTLTIQRTQQEDSAVYLCASSSHLRDRVRSEKLFFGSGTQLSVL.

The CDR3 is CSASGIYGQGARGHYNEQFF. The DNA for the CDR3 is TGCAGTGCTAGCGGAATTTACGGACAGGGGGCGCGAGGTCATTACAATGAGCAGTTCTTC. The chain combines TRBV20-1 with TRBJ2-1; 11 bases are a match to TRBD1. The CDR3 length is 20 residues. Trimming took 3 bases from V and 4 from J; bases not matched to a gene: 20. The germline V gene encodes CDR1 DFQATT and CDR2 SNEGSKA (reference sequence).

This clonotype showed up just a few times. The DNA for the CDR3 is TGTGCCAGCATCCCGGATGGGAGGTCCAACACTGAAGCTTTCTTT. The encoded protein is CASIPDGRSNTEAFF. The chain has TRBV6-1 and TRBJ1-1; D call uncertain. CDR1 is MNHNS, CDR2 SASEGT, per germline. The CDR3 loop spans 15 amino acids. V gave up 7 bases and J gave up 2 bases, with 17 bases separating them.

This clonotype was observed at least ten times. The gene calls are TRBV28 and TRBJ2-7, with TRBD1 as a possible D gene (6 bases). Germline V gives CDR1 MDHEN, CDR2 SYDVKM. V lost 5 bases and J lost 1, with 9 bases in between. The CDR3 totals 13 residues. The CDR3 spells CASSVQGSYEQYF. The CDR3 nucleotides read TGTGCCAGCAGTGTACAGGGATCCTACGAGCAGTACTTC.

The chain uses TRBV27 and TRBJ2-2; no clear D gene. Trimming shortened V by 5 bases and J by 1 base, and 11 bases separated the two germline ends. From germline, CDR1 is MNHEY and CDR2 SMNVEV (reference sequence). CDR3 length equals 15 residues. This CDR3 reads CASSPRWGNTGELFF. In nucleotides, the CDR3 is TGTGCCAGCAGTCCAAGATGGGGGAACACCGGGGAGCTGTTTTTT.

This chain uses TRBV5-5 with TRBJ2-5, with 9 bases lining up with TRBD1. The germline V gene encodes CDR1 SGHKS and CDR2 YYEKEE (reference sequence). The V segment lost 4 bases and the J segment 5 bases; nucleotides outside the gene matches: 9. This CDR3 spans 15 amino acids. The CDR3 is CASSPAGTGKETQYF. CDR3 nucleotides: TGTGCCAGCAGCCCCGCCGGGACAGGGAAGGAGACCCAGTACTTC.

The table lists this clonotype with a few counts. The chain couples TRBV10-3 to TRBJ2-3; tentative D call: TRBD2 (5 bases). The CDR3 is made up of 14 amino acids. Trimming took 2 bases from V and 2 from J, leaving 8 bases between them. Germline CDR1 is ENHRY and CDR2 is SYGVKD. CDR3 sequence: CAISETGDTDTQYF. The CDR3, as DNA: TGTGCCATCAGTGAGACCGGGGACACAGATACGCAGTATTTT.

In this sample, this clonotype turned up a few times. The V gene is TRBV19, the J gene TRBJ2-3; D unclear. The CDR3 extends over 15 amino acids. V lost 4 bases and J 1 base, leaving 12 bases between the germline ends. CDR1 and CDR2 from the germline V gene are LNHDA and SQIVND (reference sequence). The DNA of the CDR3 is TGTGCCAGTAGTAGACGGCCACGGGGCACAGATACGCAGTATTTT. This gives the protein CASSRRPRGTDTQYF. Full variable domain (remainder filled in from reference TRBV19 and TRBJ2-3): DGGITQSPKYLFRKEGQNVTLSCEQNLNHDAMYWYRQDPGQGLRLIYYSQIVNDFQKGDIAEGYSVSREKKESFPLTVTSAQKNPTAFYLCASSRRPRGTDTQYFGPGTRLTVL.

This clonotype has more than one count but fewer than ten. The V call is TRBV5-5, the J call TRBJ2-3; 7 bases fit TRBD1. Germline CDR1 and CDR2: SGHKS and YYEKEE (reference sequence). CDR3 length: 15 amino acids. The J segment lost 11 bases and the V segment lost 0 bases, leaving 12 bases of the junction unmatched. This chain's CDR3 is CASSLEGGSLFGQYF. CDR3 DNA sequence: TGTGCCAGCAGCTTGGAAGGGGGCTCCCTATTCGGGCAGTATTTT.

This chain links TRBV7-2 with TRBJ1-2, with 9 positions matching TRBD1. Unmatched junction bases numbered 4, after V lost 1 base and J lost 13 bases. Germline values: CDR1 SGHTA, CDR2 FQGNSA. The CDR3 runs to 12 residues. The chain's CDR3 is CASSLGGQGTTF. CDR3 DNA: TGTGCCAGCAGCTTAGGGGGACAGGGAACCACCTTC.

Points on this clonotype: Given the absence of the conserved phenylalanine or tryptophan at the CDR3 end, a read error is likely. The chain employs TRBV20-1 and TRBJ1-5; D is unresolved. Trimming took off 0 bases at V and 0 bases at J, with 6 bases between the two ends. Germline CDR1 and CDR2: DFQATT and SNEGSKA (reference sequence). The CDR3 covers 14 residues. In DNA, the CDR3 is TGCAGTGCTAGAGATCTAGTTAGCAATCAGCCCCAGCATCTT. Translation: CSARDLVSNQPQHL.

The chain couples TRBV12-3 or TRBV12-4 to TRBJ1-2, with 9 bases that match TRBD1. Losses at the gene ends were 4 bases for V and 5 bases for J; bases not matched to a gene: 5. This CDR3 contains 14 residues. CDR3 loop: CASSSDRGGYGYTF. In DNA, the CDR3 is TGTGCCAGCAGTTCCGACAGGGGGGGGTATGGCTACACCTTC.

The sample holds a few counts of this clonotype. CDR3 protein: CASSLEVLRDRGYTGELFF. The CDR3 DNA sequence: TGTGCCAGCAGCTTAGAAGTTTTAAGAGACAGGGGATACACCGGGGAGCTGTTTTTT. The chain links TRBV7-6 to TRBJ2-2; 8 nucleotides line up with TRBD1. The CDR3 totals 19 residues. V shed 1 base, J shed 3 bases, and the junction held 13 bases outside the gene matches. Per the germline V gene, CDR1 is SGHVS and CDR2 is FNYEAQ.

The V and J genes are TRBV5-1 and TRBJ1-1, with unresolved D. The CDR3 sequence is 14 residues long. Germline-derived CDR1 and CDR2 are SGHRS and YFSETQ. V lost 0 bases to trimming and J lost 5 bases, with 11 bases between them. The CDR3 region has the DNA TGCGCCAGCAGCTTGGCGGCAGGATCTACTGAAGCTTTCTTT. Translation: CASSLAAGSTEAFF.

This clonotype has more than one count but fewer than ten. The chain carries TRBV7-2 and TRBJ2-7; a possible D gene is TRBD2 (6 bases). Trimming left V 6 bases short and J 4 bases short, with 22 bases between. The germline V gene encodes CDR1 SGHTA and CDR2 FQGNSA. This CDR3 comprises 16 residues. CDR3: CASRPEAGTEVYEQYF. The CDR3 DNA reads TGTGCCAGCAGACCAGAGGCGGGGACGGAAGTTTACGAGCAGTACTTC.

The rearrangement uses TRBV2 and TRBJ1-4, with 7 bases identical to TRBD1. Germline values: CDR1 SNHLY, CDR2 FYNNEI. J was trimmed by 3 bases and V by 4 bases; bases with no gene match: 5. The length of the CDR3 is 15 residues. Here the CDR3 DNA reads TGTGCCAGCAGTGGAAGGGGACAGCCTAATGAAAAACTGTTTTTT. Translation: CASSGRGQPNEKLFF.

The V and J genes are TRBV29-1 and TRBJ1-2; D remains ambiguous. Germline V gene sequence: CDR1 SQVTM, CDR2 ANQGSEA. With 6 bases removed from V and 4 bases from J, the gap between germline ends came to 9 bases. This CDR3 has 11 residues. The CDR3, as DNA: TGCAGCGTCTGGGGAGGCTATGGCTACACCTTC. The encoded protein is CSVWGGYGYTF.

This clonotype has just a few counts. The V and J genes are TRBV7-3 and TRBJ2-7; D remains ambiguous. CDR1 and CDR2 (germline): SGHTA, FQGTGA. The V and J ends lost 3 bases and 12 bases respectively, with 15 bases between them. CDR3 size: 12 residues. The DNA of the CDR3 is TGTGCCAGCAGCTTTTTATCCAACCCGCGGTACTTC. Translation gives CASSFLSNPRYF.

About this clonotype: The missing conserved phenylalanine or tryptophan at the end of this CDR3 makes a read error likely. It is unclear where the CDR3 begins or ends on the DNA, so no DNA is shown, and the CDR3 is as TCRdb lists it. This chain joins TRBV7-2 and TRBJ2-7. The germline CDR1 and CDR2 sequences are SGHTA and FQGNSA. The CDR3 contains 11 residues when both ends are counted. CDR3 loop: CASSQDYEQYL.

This clonotype came up a few times. The gene calls are TRBV18 and TRBJ1-1; no reliable D call. Per germline, CDR1 KGHSH and CDR2 LQKENI. This CDR3 has 11 amino acids. V dropped 5 bases and J dropped 7 bases, with 8 bases sitting between them. The CDR3 sequence: CASSETVEAFF. CDR3 DNA: TGTGCCAGCTCAGAAACAGTTGAAGCTTTCTTT.